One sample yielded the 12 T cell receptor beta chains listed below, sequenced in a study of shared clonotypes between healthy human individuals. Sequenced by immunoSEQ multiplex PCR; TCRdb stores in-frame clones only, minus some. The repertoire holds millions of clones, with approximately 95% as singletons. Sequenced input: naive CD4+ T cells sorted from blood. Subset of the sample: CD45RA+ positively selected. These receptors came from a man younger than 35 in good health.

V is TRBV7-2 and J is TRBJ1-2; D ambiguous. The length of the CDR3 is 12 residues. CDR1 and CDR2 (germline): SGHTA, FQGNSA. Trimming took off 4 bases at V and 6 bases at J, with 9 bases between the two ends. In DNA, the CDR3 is TGTGCCAGCAGCTCTACTATGAATGGCTACACCTTC. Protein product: CASSSTMNGYTF.

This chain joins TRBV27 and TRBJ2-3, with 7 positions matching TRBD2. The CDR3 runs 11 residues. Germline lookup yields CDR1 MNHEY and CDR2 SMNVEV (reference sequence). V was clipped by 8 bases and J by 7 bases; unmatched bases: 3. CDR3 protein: CASGAGYTQYF. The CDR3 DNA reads TGTGCCAGCGGAGCGGGGTATACGCAGTATTTT.

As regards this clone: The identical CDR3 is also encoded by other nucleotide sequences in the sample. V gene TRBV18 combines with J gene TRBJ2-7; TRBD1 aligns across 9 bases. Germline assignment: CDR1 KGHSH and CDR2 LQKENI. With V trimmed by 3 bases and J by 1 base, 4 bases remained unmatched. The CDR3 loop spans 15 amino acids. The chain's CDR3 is CASSPPGQGSYEQYF. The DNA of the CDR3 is TGTGCCAGCTCACCCCCGGGACAGGGTTCCTACGAGCAGTACTTC.

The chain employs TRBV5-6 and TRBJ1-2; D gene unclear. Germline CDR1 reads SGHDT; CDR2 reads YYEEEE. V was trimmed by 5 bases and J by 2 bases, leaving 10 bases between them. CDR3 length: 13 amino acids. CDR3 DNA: TGTGCCAGCAGTTCCGATCCGAACTATGGCTACACCTTC. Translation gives CASSSDPNYGYTF.

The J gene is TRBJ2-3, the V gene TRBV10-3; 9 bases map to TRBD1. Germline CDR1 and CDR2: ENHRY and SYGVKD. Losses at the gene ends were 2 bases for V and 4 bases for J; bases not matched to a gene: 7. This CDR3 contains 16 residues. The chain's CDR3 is CAISEASGTGSDTQYF. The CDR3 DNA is TGTGCCATCAGTGAGGCATCCGGGACAGGGTCAGATACGCAGTATTTT.

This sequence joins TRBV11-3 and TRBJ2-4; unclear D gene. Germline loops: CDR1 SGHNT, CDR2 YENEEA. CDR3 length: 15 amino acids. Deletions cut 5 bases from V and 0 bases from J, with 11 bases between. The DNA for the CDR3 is TGTGCCAGCAGCAGGGATTTCTTAGCCAAAAACATTCAGTACTTC. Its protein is CASSRDFLAKNIQYF.

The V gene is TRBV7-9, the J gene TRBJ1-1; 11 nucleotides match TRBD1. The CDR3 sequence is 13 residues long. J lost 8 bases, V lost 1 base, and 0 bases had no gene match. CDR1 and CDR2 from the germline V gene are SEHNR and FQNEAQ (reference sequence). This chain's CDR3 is CASSLGDRGEAFF. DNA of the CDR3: TGTGCCAGCAGCTTAGGGGACAGGGGGGAAGCTTTCTTT.

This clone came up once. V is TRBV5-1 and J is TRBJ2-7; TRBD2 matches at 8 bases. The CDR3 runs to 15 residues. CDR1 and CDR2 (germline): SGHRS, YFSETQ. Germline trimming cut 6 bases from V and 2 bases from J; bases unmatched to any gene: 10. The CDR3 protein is CASKNRGGTTYEQYF. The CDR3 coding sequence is TGCGCCAGCAAAAACCGCGGGGGGACGACCTACGAGCAGTACTTC.

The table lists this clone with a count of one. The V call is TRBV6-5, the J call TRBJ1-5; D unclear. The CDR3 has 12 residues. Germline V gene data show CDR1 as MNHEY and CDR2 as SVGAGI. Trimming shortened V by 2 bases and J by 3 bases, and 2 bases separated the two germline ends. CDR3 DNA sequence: TGTGCCAGCAGTTACGACAATCAGCCCCAGCATTTT. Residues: CASSYDNQPQHF.

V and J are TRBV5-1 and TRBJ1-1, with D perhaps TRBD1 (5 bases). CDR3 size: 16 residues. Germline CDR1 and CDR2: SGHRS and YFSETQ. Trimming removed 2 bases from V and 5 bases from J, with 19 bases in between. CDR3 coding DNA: TGCGCCAGCAGCTTCATTACAGGCCCGGCAAAAACTGAAGCTTTCTTT. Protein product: CASSFITGPAKTEAFF. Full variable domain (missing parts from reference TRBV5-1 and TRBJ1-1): KAGVTQTPRYLIKTRGQQVTLSCSPISGHRSVSWYQQTPGQGLQFLFEYFSETQRNKGNFPGRFSGRQFSNSRSEMNVSTLELGDSALYLCASSFITGPAKTEAFFGQGTRLTVV.

As DNA, the CDR3 is TGCGCCAGCAGTACCAACCGGGGCCCCGGCACCTACGAGCAGTACTTC. Its protein product is CASSTNRGPGTYEQYF. This chain links TRBV10-1 with TRBJ2-7; D assignment may be TRBD1 or TRBD2 (5 bases each). The V gene's germline CDR1 is WNHNN and CDR2 SYGVQD (reference sequence). The CDR3 runs 16 residues. V lost 5 bases and J lost 2, with 19 bases in between.

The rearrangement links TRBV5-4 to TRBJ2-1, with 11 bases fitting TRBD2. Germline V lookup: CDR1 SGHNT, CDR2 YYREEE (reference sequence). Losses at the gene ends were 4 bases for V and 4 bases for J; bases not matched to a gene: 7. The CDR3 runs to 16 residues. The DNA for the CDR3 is TGTGCCAGCAGCCCGGGAATAGCGGGAGGGTACAATGAGCAGTTCTTC. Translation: CASSPGIAGGYNEQFF.